These T cell receptor beta chains were read from a single sample in a study of blood T cell repertoires in COVID-19. TCRdb's table, derived via immunoSEQ multiplex PCR, lists solely in-frame clones and lacks some. The repertoire holds about 51,000 clones, with about 86% as singletons. The sequenced material came from peripheral blood. The receptors were gathered from an elderly man with active COVID-19. Each CDR3 is given with its conserved first and last residue. Each record gives: D gene, J gene, clone size, V gene, CDR3 length, CDR3 protein, CDR3 DNA. D genes are given only for firm matches. Some rows have no size entry. The others give once, few or many, or a class for an expanded clone.

TRBD2,TRBJ2-1,-,TRBV7-2,16,CASSPPGGRAYNEQFF,TGTGCCAGCAGCCCACCGGGAGGGAGGGCGTACAATGAGCAGTTCTTC
TRBD1,TRBJ2-1,-,TRBV6-6,14,CASSTGQGANEQFF,TGTGCCAGCAGTACCGGACAGGGGGCGAATGAGCAGTTCTTC
TRBD2,TRBJ2-1,-,TRBV7-2,14,CASRSSGLGSEQFF,TGTGCCAGCAGATCTAGCGGGTTAGGGAGTGAGCAGTTCTTC
-,TRBJ2-5,once,TRBV24-1,15,CATSDFGRQQETQYF,TGTGCCACCAGTGATTTTGGCAGGCAACAAGAGACCCAGTACTTC
TRBD2,TRBJ2-7,-,TRBV2,14,CASSVAGGRYEQYF,TGTGCCAGCAGTGTAGCGGGAGGACGCTACGAGCAGTACTTC
TRBD1,TRBJ1-1,once,TRBV11-2,13,CASSFDRGAEAFF,TGTGCCAGCAGCTTTGACAGGGGGGCCGAAGCTTTCTTT
TRBD1,TRBJ2-7,-,TRBV10-3,14,CAISGTGGPYEQYF,TGTGCCATCAGTGGGACAGGAGGACCCTACGAGCAGTACTTC
TRBD1,TRBJ1-4,-,TRBV3-1/TRBV3-2,15,CASSQAGQTNEKLFF,TGTGCCAGCAGCCAAGCGGGACAGACTAATGAAAAACTGTTTTTT
-,TRBJ2-3,-,TRBV9,14,CASSLGEGGDTQYF,TGTGCCAGCAGCCTCGGCGAGGGGGGGGATACGCAGTATTTT
TRBD2,TRBJ2-3,-,TRBV6-4,14,CASSQREGPDTQYF,TGTGCCAGCTCGCAGCGGGAGGGCCCCGATACGCAGTATTTT
TRBD2,TRBJ2-5,-,TRBV5-6,15,CASSLGLAGLETQYF,TGTGCCAGCAGCTTGGGGCTAGCGGGATTAGAGACCCAGTACTTC
-,TRBJ1-3,-,TRBV2,15,CASSNLPGVGNTIYF,TGTGCCAGCAGCAATTTACCAGGGGTTGGAAACACCATATATTTT
-,TRBJ1-5,once,TRBV19,16,CASSRVQGNSNQPQHF,TGTGCCAGTAGTAGGGTACAGGGAAATAGCAATCAGCCCCAGCATTTT
TRBD2,TRBJ2-5,-,TRBV6-5,15,CASRTRAGGSETQYF,TGTGCCAGCAGAACTCGAGCGGGAGGGAGCGAGACCCAGTACTTC
-,TRBJ1-2,-,TRBV30,12,CAWSVQASGYTF,TGTGCCTGGAGTGTCCAGGCGAGTGGCTACACCTTC
TRBD2,TRBJ2-1,-,TRBV4-1,16,CASSQDRTSAANEQFF,TGCGCCAGCAGCCAAGATCGGACTAGCGCGGCAAATGAGCAGTTCTTC
TRBD1,TRBJ1-5,-,TRBV28,14,CASTPTGANQPQHF,TGTGCCAGCACCCCGACAGGGGCGAATCAGCCCCAGCATTTT
-,TRBJ1-1,few,TRBV2,13,CASGQGMNTEAFF,TGTGCCAGCGGGCAGGGAATGAACACTGAAGCTTTCTTT
TRBD1,TRBJ2-7,-,TRBV4-1,15,CASSPTGTGTHEQYF,TGCGCCAGCAGCCCAACCGGGACAGGGACCCACGAGCAGTACTTC
TRBD1,TRBJ1-5,-,TRBV12-5,17,CASGFGQGTGSSQPQHF,TGTGCTAGTGGTTTCGGGCAAGGGACAGGGTCTAGTCAGCCCCAGCATTTT
TRBD1,TRBJ2-1,-,TRBV4-1,16,CASSPRGFQGANEQFF,TGCGCCAGCAGCCCTCGGGGTTTCCAGGGGGCCAATGAGCAGTTCTTC
-,TRBJ1-2,once,TRBV24-1,15,CATSSVKGGDSGYTF,TGTGCCACCAGTTCGGTAAAGGGTGGAGACAGTGGCTACACCTTC
-,TRBJ2-1,-,TRBV29-1,15,CSVEVGWEAYNEQFF,TGCAGCGTTGAAGTAGGGTGGGAGGCATACAATGAGCAGTTCTTC
TRBD2,TRBJ2-1,few,TRBV2,19,CASSLRASGRGAGYNEQFF,TGTGCCAGCAGTCTGCGGGCTAGCGGGAGAGGGGCCGGGTACAATGAGCAGTTCTTC
-,TRBJ1-2,-,TRBV28,15,CASQPYTGTSYGYTF,TGTGCCAGCCAACCTTATACAGGGACCTCCTATGGCTACACCTTC
-,TRBJ1-2,-,TRBV7-2,14,CASSRGLANYGYTF,TGTGCCAGCAGTCGAGGTCTGGCTAACTATGGCTACACCTTC
-,TRBJ1-4,-,TRBV4-3,14,CASSSSWGGEKLFF,TGCGCCAGCAGCTCGAGCTGGGGGGGGGAAAAACTGTTTTTT
TRBD1,TRBJ2-5,-,TRBV6-5,14,CARIGQGDQETQYF,TGTGCCAGGATAGGACAGGGGGACCAAGAGACCCAGTACTTC
TRBD2,TRBJ2-5,-,TRBV20-1,14,CSASEAGTDETQYF,TGCAGTGCTAGTGAAGCGGGGACGGATGAGACCCAGTACTTC
-,TRBJ2-7,-,TRBV5-1,15,CASSLNPTVTYEQYF,TGCGCCAGCAGCTTGAATCCGACAGTTACCTACGAGCAGTACTTC
-,TRBJ2-3,-,TRBV21-1,19,CAREPGQTREGGSTDTQYF,TGTGCCAGGGAACCGGGACAGACACGAGAAGGGGGTAGCACAGATACGCAGTATTTT
-,TRBJ2-5,-,TRBV3-1/TRBV3-2,13,CASSQESSWTQYF,TGTGCCAGCAGCCAAGAGTCGTCGTGGACCCAGTACTTC
TRBD1,TRBJ1-4,once,TRBV28,16,CASSRGLIATNEKLFF,TGTGCCAGCAGTAGGGGGCTTATTGCAACTAATGAAAAACTGTTTTTT
-,TRBJ2-7,few,TRBV21-1,16,CASSNPGGLLNHEQYF,TGTGCCAGCAGCAACCCTGGGGGGTTACTTAACCACGAGCAGTACTTC
-,TRBJ2-2,few,TRBV9,14,CASSERTVSGELFF,TGTGCCAGCAGCGAAAGGACTGTATCCGGGGAGCTGTTTTTT
TRBD1,TRBJ1-1,-,TRBV5-5,17,CASSLLRTGGFGTEAFF,TGTGCCAGCAGCTTACTCCGGACAGGGGGCTTCGGGACTGAAGCTTTCTTT
TRBD1,TRBJ1-5,-,TRBV6-6,14,CASTPGTGNQPQHF,TGTGCCAGCACCCCCGGGACAGGTAATCAGCCCCAGCATTTT
-,TRBJ2-5,-,TRBV28,12,CASTLGGETQYF,TGTGCCAGTACGCTCGGAGGGGAGACCCAGTACTTC
-,TRBJ2-7,-,TRBV15,13,CATSSNQGYEQYF,TGTGCCACCAGCAGTAACCAGGGATACGAGCAGTACTTC
TRBD1,TRBJ2-4,-,TRBV27,20,CASSLFGGTGASLAKNIQYF,TGTGCCAGCAGTTTATTTGGTGGGACAGGGGCCTCTCTAGCCAAAAACATTCAGTACTTC
-,TRBJ1-1,-,TRBV19,17,CASSMELRQSGNTEAFF,TGTGCCAGTAGTATGGAGCTTCGGCAGAGTGGGAACACTGAAGCTTTCTTT
-,TRBJ2-5,-,TRBV12-3/TRBV12-4,11,CASSTTGTQYF,TGTGCCAGCAGTACGACAGGGACCCAGTACTTC
TRBD1,TRBJ2-7,-,TRBV27,14,CASSFYDRVYEQYF,TGTGCCAGCAGTTTCTACGACAGGGTCTACGAGCAGTACTTC
TRBD1,TRBJ2-1,once,TRBV9,13,CASSEGGFDEQFF,TGTGCCAGCAGCGAAGGGGGCTTCGATGAGCAGTTCTTC
-,TRBJ2-7,-,TRBV12-3/TRBV12-4,13,CASSFPDRLEQYF,TGTGCCAGCAGTTTCCCCGACAGACTGGAGCAGTACTTC
-,TRBJ2-3,once,TRBV20-1,15,CSASLGLVGSDTQYF,TGCAGTGCTAGTCTGGGGCTAGTGGGATCAGATACGCAGTATTTT
TRBD1,TRBJ2-7,-,TRBV11-2,13,CASSFTGAYEQYF,TGTGCCAGCAGCTTCACAGGGGCCTACGAGCAGTACTTC